Shown below are 26 T cell receptor beta chains from a single sample sequenced in a study of T cells in Graves' hyperthyroidism and ophthalmopathy. It was RNA transcripts that yielded the amplified TCR beta CDR3 regions. HTBI primers were employed in a first-round RT-PCR of the TCR CDR3. TCRdb called the multiplex PCR reads again in MiXCR, with one record for every CDR3 protein. The table records around 690,000 distinct CDR3 sequences, more than 20% of them present only once. Sequenced sample: blood. Receptors were obtained from a man aged 25-45 years with Graves' ophthalmopathy.

The CDR3 DNA reads as TGTGCCAGCAGTGAACGCCGAACCACCGGGTATGGCTACACCTTC. Translated, it gives CASSERRTTGYGYTF. The V gene is TRBV6-1, the J gene TRBJ1-2; D gene unclear. Trimming left V 2 bases short and J 5 bases short, with 15 bases between. The CDR3 spans 15 residues. Germline CDR1 reads MNHNS; CDR2 reads SASEGT.

This clonotype was seen many times. The V and J genes are TRBV10-3 and TRBJ2-1; maybe TRBD2 (6 bases). The CDR3 loop spans 14 amino acids. Between the trimmed V and J ends, which lost 7 bases and 6 bases, there was a span of 16 bases. Germline V gives CDR1 ENHRY, CDR2 SYGVKD. The CDR3 DNA reads TGTGCCATCACCCCGCGACTAGAGGTCAATGAGCAGTTCTTC. Encoded protein: CAITPRLEVNEQFF.

Worth noting for this clonotype: Mismatch with germline at one junction end may stem from a read error. The genes are TRBV6-1 and TRBJ2-7; D call uncertain. The CDR3 extends over 13 amino acids. CDR1 MNHNS and CDR2 SASEGT come from the germline V gene. CDR3 in amino acids: CASSESPDYEQYF. CDR3 bases: TGCGCCAGCAGTGAGTCGCCTGACTACGAGCAGTACTTC.

This clonotype showed up many times. The chain links TRBV11-2 to TRBJ2-7; D is possibly TRBD1 (6 bases). The CDR3 contains 15 residues. Between the trimmed V and J ends, which lost 3 bases and 2 bases, there was a span of 14 bases. The V gene's germline CDR1 is SGHAT and CDR2 FQNNGV. The CDR3 coding sequence is TGTGCCAGCAGCTTGGACTCGTCAGGGGCCTACGAGCAGTACTTC. This encodes CASSLDSSGAYEQYF.

The J gene is TRBJ2-4, the V gene TRBV19; 8 positions match TRBD2. Germline V gene lookup returns CDR1 LNHDA and CDR2 SQIVND (reference sequence). The CDR3 contains 19 residues. J lost 1 base, V lost 3 bases, and 14 bases had no gene match. CDR3 in DNA: TGTGCCAGTAGTATCGGGACTAGGAGAGATTTCTGGGCCAAAAACATTCAGTACTTC. As protein: CASSIGTRRDFWAKNIQYF.

This clonotype was recorded at least ten times. CDR3 coding DNA: TGTGCCAGCAGTGTAGGGTTCAACACTGAAGCTTTCTTT. Its translation: CASSVGFNTEAFF. The rearrangement uses TRBV2 and TRBJ1-1, with D hard to call. Per germline, CDR1 SNHLY and CDR2 FYNNEI. The CDR3 consists of 13 residues. Trimming left V 4 bases short and J 2 bases short, with 8 bases between.

The chain has TRBV24-1 and TRBJ2-3, with 9 bases aligning to TRBD2. CDR1 is KGHDR and CDR2 is SFDVKD in the germline V gene. This CDR3 comprises 16 residues. The V and J ends lost 1 base and 6 bases, in that order; junction bases with no gene match: 7. In DNA, the CDR3 is TGTGCCACCAGTGATTTTCCTAGCGGGATCTCGGATACGCAGTATTTT. Translation gives CATSDFPSGISDTQYF.

Regarding this clonotype: This could be a read error, since a much larger clone is one nucleotide away. This chain connects TRBV30 to TRBJ1-5; no clear D gene. V was cut by 2 bases and J by 4 bases, with 12 bases left in between. This CDR3 comprises 14 residues. From germline, CDR1 is GTSNPN and CDR2 SVGIG (reference sequence). The CDR3 loop is CAWSPPRNNQPQHF. The CDR3 nucleotides are TGTGCCTGGAGTCCCCCCAGGAATAATCAGCCCCAGCATTTT.

The genes are TRBV19 and TRBJ1-1; D unresolved. Trimming pared 5 bases from V and 5 bases from J, leaving 15 bases between. The CDR3 is made up of 14 amino acids. Germline V lookup: CDR1 LNHDA, CDR2 SQIVND (reference sequence). The CDR3 spells CASSPRQPSTEAFF. The CDR3 coding sequence is TGTGCCAGTAGTCCGCGTCAACCGTCTACTGAAGCTTTCTTT. Full variable domain (remainder filled in from reference TRBV19 and TRBJ1-1): DGGITQSPKYLFRKEGQNVTLSCEQNLNHDAMYWYRQDPGQGLRLIYYSQIVNDFQKGDIAEGYSVSREKKESFPLTVTSAQKNPTAFYLCASSPRQPSTEAFFGQGTRLTVV.

This chain links TRBV30 with TRBJ2-3; D uncertain. The germline CDR1 and CDR2 sequences are GTSNPN and SVGIG (reference sequence). Trimming took 4 bases from V and 3 from J, leaving 11 bases between them. CDR3 length equals 13 residues. The CDR3 here is CAWKPGMTDTQYF. CDR3 nucleotide sequence: TGTGCCTGGAAGCCGGGCATGACAGATACGCAGTATTTT.

The chain is built from TRBV7-6 and TRBJ2-1; tentative D call: TRBD2 (6 bases). Trimming left V 5 bases short and J 5 bases short, with 19 bases between. Looked up from germline, CDR1 is SGHVS and CDR2 is FNYEAQ. The CDR3 extends over 16 amino acids. The CDR3 coding sequence is TGTGCCAGCAGCGACCCCCTCCGGGGGAAGGACAATGAGCAGTTCTTC. It translates to CASSDPLRGKDNEQFF. Based on the CDR3 plus reference TRBV7-6 and TRBJ2-1, the full variable domain is GAGVSQSPRYKVTKRGQDVALRCDPISGHVSLYWYRQALGQGPEFLTYFNYEAQQDKSGLPNDRFSAERPEGSISTLTIQRTEQRDSAMYRCASSDPLRGKDNEQFFGPGTRLTVL.

This sequence joins TRBV11-2 and TRBJ2-5, with TRBD2 identical over 12 bases. With 3 bases clipped from V and 5 bases from J, the junction kept 25 bases outside the gene matches. The CDR3 totals 22 residues. From germline, CDR1 is SGHAT and CDR2 FQNNGV. Here the CDR3 reads CASSFNSGWLAGGPVMLETQYF. In DNA form, the CDR3 reads TGTGCCAGCAGCTTTAATTCGGGGTGGCTAGCGGGAGGGCCCGTCATGTTGGAGACCCAGTACTTC.

The chain recombines TRBV9 with TRBJ2-2, with 12 bases lining up with TRBD1. Germline values: CDR1 SGDLS, CDR2 YYNGEE. V shed 0 bases and J 7 bases; nucleotides not matched to a gene: 10. The CDR3 length is 18 residues. In DNA, the CDR3 is TGTGCCAGCAGCGTAGCTAGGGGGACAGGGGGCTACGACGGGGAGCTGTTTTTT. Translating it yields CASSVARGTGGYDGELFF.

This clonotype was picked up many times. This rearrangement joins TRBV6-2 or TRBV6-3 to TRBJ1-5; D not certain. V lost 1 base and J 2 bases, leaving 6 bases between the germline ends. This CDR3 region has 14 residues. Germline-derived CDR1 and CDR2 are MNHEY and SVGEGT. For the CDR3, the DNA is TGTGCCAGCAGTTACTTTGGGCGCAATCAGCCCCAGCATTTT. Translation gives CASSYFGRNQPQHF.

A few counts support this clonotype. The rearrangement links TRBV6-2 or TRBV6-3 to TRBJ2-7; 8 bases map to TRBD2. Germline-derived CDR1 and CDR2 are MNHEY and SVGEGT. Trimming took 6 bases from V and 0 from J; bases not matched to a gene: 1. The CDR3 sequence is 13 residues long. The CDR3 nucleotides read TGTGCCAGCAGAGCGGGAGCCTCCTACGAGCAGTACTTC. This gives the protein CASRAGASYEQYF.

This clonotype was counted a few times. V gene TRBV30 combines with J gene TRBJ1-3; no definite D call. CDR1 and CDR2 from the germline V gene are GTSNPN and SVGIG (reference sequence). The V and J ends lost 0 bases and 3 bases respectively, with 6 bases between them. The CDR3 is 13 amino acids. CDR3 in amino acids: CAWSVGGGNTIYF. For the CDR3, the DNA is TGTGCCTGGAGTGTAGGAGGTGGAAACACCATATATTTT.

This clonotype has just a few counts. V usage is TRBV7-9 and J usage is TRBJ1-2; D perhaps matches TRBD1 (6 bases). V lost 4 bases, J lost 8 bases, and 11 bases lay in between. The CDR3 covers 12 residues. Germline lookup yields CDR1 SEHNR and CDR2 FQNEAQ (reference sequence). CDR3 nucleotides: TGTGCCAGCAGCTCGGACAGCCCAGGCTACACCTTC. Protein product: CASSSDSPGYTF.

This clonotype occurred a few times. V gene TRBV3-1 combines with J gene TRBJ1-3, with D unclear. Germline V gives CDR1 LGHDT, CDR2 YNNKEL (reference sequence). The length of the CDR3 is 16 residues. V shed 3 bases and J shed 0 bases, with 12 bases lying between them. CDR3 DNA: TGTGCCAGCAGCCAGCGCCCGGGATACTCTGGAAACACCATATATTTT. Translated, it gives CASSQRPGYSGNTIYF.

The genes are TRBV29-1 and TRBJ2-5; D gene unclear. Germline V CDR1 and CDR2: SQVTM, ANQGSEA. V shed 4 bases and J shed 1 base, with 10 bases lying between them. CDR3 length: 13 residues. In DNA, the CDR3 is TGCAGCGTTGTTGGGTACTTCCAAGAGACCCAGTACTTC. As protein: CSVVGYFQETQYF.

There are many counts of this clonotype. For the CDR3, the DNA is TGTGCCAGCAGCCGACAGGGGCGGTACACTGAAGCTTTCTTT. Translated: CASSRQGRYTEAFF. J is TRBJ1-1 and V is TRBV7-8; 8 bases line up with TRBD1. After removal of 5 bases from V and 3 bases from J, the junction contained 5 bases not matched to a gene. CDR1 SGHVS and CDR2 FQNEAQ come from the germline V gene. CDR3 length: 14 amino acids. The entire variable domain, with the rest obtained from reference TRBV7-8 and TRBJ1-1, is as follows: GAGVSQSPRYKVAKRGQDVALRCDPISGHVSLFWYQQALGQGPEFLTYFQNEAQLDKSGLPSDRFFAERPEGSVSTLKIQRTQQEDSAVYLCASSRQGRYTEAFFGQGTRLTVV.

The table lists this clonotype with many counts. This sequence joins TRBV28 and TRBJ2-5, with 9 bases lining up with TRBD2. The V gene's germline CDR1 is MDHEN and CDR2 SYDVKM. The V and J ends lost 6 bases and 2 bases, in that order; junction bases with no gene match: 7. CDR3 length: 15 amino acids. This CDR3 is CASRELAGSQETQYF. CDR3 nucleotides: TGTGCCAGCAGAGAACTAGCGGGTTCACAAGAGACCCAGTACTTC.

The DNA of the CDR3 is TGCGCCAGCAGCCAATTGACAGGGGGAGTCTACGAGCAGTACTTC. This encodes CASSQLTGGVYEQYF. The chain carries TRBV4-1 and TRBJ2-7, with 9 bases matching TRBD1. The CDR3 has 15 amino acids. The germline V gene has CDR1 MGHRA and CDR2 YSYEKL. The V segment lost 2 bases and the J segment 3 bases; nucleotides outside the gene matches: 5.

The table lists this clonotype with many counts. The V call is TRBV30, the J call TRBJ1-6; unclear D gene. V was cut by 5 bases and J by 6 bases, with 11 bases left in between. The V gene's germline CDR1 is GTSNPN and CDR2 SVGIG (reference sequence). There are 13 residues in the CDR3. This chain's CDR3 is CAWQFMINSPLHF. CDR3 DNA sequence: TGTGCCTGGCAGTTTATGATTAATTCACCCCTCCACTTT.

This clonotype showed up many times. This rearrangement joins TRBV11-2 to TRBJ1-3, with D possibly being TRBD1 (5 bases). The V end lost 4 bases, the J end lost 1 base, and 8 bases lay between the germline ends. In germline, CDR1 is SGHAT, CDR2 FQNNGV. This CDR3 comprises 14 residues. The CDR3 nucleotides are TGTGCCAGCAGCTCAACAGGATCTGGAAACACCATATATTTT. This codes for CASSSTGSGNTIYF.

The V gene is TRBV2, the J gene TRBJ2-6; 10 positions agree with TRBD1. The CDR3 extends over 18 amino acids. Trimming cost V 3 bases and J 2 bases; bases outside gene matches: 7. Germline V gene data show CDR1 as SNHLY and CDR2 as FYNNEI. This chain's CDR3 is CASSEWTGGLTGANVLTF. The CDR3 region has the DNA TGTGCCAGCAGTGAGTGGACAGGGGGGCTCACTGGGGCCAACGTCCTGACTTTC.

This rearrangement joins TRBV24-1 to TRBJ2-1; 7 bases agree with TRBD2. Germline CDR1 and CDR2: KGHDR and SFDVKD. V was pared by 4 bases and J by 0 bases, with 5 bases of the junction left unmatched. The CDR3 has 16 amino acids. CDR3 nucleotides: TGTGCCACCAGTGACCCGAGCGGGGCCTCCTACAATGAGCAGTTCTTC. Translating it yields CATSDPSGASYNEQFF.